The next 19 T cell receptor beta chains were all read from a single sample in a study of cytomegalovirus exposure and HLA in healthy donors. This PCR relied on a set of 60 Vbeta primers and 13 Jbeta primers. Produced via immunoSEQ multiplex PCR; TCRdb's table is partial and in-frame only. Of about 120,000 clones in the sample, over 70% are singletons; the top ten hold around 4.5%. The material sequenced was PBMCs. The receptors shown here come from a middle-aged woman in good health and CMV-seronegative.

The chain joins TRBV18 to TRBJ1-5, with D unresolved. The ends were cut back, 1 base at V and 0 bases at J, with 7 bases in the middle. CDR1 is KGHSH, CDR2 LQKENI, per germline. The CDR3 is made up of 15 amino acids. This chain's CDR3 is CASSPLQNSNQPQHF. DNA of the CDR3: TGTGCCAGCTCACCACTGCAGAATAGCAATCAGCCCCAGCATTTT.

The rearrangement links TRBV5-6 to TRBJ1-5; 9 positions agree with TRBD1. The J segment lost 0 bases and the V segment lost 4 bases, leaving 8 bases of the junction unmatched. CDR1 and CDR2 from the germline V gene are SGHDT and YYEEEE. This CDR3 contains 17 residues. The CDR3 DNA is TGTGCCAGCAGCACCTACGGGACAGGGAGTAGCAATCAGCCCCAGCATTTT. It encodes CASSTYGTGSSNQPQHF.

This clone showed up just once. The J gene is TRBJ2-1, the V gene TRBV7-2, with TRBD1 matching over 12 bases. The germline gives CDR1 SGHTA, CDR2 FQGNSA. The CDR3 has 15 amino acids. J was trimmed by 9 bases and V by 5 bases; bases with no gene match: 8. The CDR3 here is CASSTGTGGGGEQFF. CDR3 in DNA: TGTGCCAGCAGCACCGGGACAGGGGGCGGGGGTGAGCAGTTCTTC.

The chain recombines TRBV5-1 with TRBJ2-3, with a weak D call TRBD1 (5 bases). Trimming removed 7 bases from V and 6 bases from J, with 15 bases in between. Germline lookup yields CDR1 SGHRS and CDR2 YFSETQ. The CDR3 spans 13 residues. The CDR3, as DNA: TGCGCCAGCGGGGCCAAAGTCGGCGATACGCAGTATTTT. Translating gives CASGAKVGDTQYF.

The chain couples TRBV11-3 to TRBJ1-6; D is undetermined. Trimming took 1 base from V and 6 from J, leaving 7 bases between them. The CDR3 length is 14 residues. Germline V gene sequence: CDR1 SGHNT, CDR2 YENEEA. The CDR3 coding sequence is TGTGCCAGCAGCTTAGTACGGAGTAATTCACCCCTCCACTTT. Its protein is CASSLVRSNSPLHF. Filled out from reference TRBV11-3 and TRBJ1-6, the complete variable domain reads EAGVVQSPRYKIIEKKQPVAFWCNPISGHNTLYWYLQNLGQGPELLIRYENEEAVDDSQLPKDRFSAERLKGVDSTLKIQPAELGDSAVYLCASSLVRSNSPLHFGNGTRLTVT.

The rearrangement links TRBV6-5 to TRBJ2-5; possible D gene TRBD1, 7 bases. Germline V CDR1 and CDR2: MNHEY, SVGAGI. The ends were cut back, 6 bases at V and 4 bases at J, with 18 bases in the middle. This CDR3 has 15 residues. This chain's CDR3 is CASRASGGRRETQYF. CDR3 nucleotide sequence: TGTGCCAGCAGAGCTTCAGGGGGGAGGCGAGAGACCCAGTACTTC.

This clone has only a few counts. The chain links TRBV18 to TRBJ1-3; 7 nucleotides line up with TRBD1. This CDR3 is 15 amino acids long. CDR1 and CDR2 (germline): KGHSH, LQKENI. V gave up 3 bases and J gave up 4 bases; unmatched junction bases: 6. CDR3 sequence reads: CASSPLTGDGNTIYF. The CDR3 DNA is TGTGCCAGCTCACCCCTCACAGGGGACGGAAACACCATATATTTT.

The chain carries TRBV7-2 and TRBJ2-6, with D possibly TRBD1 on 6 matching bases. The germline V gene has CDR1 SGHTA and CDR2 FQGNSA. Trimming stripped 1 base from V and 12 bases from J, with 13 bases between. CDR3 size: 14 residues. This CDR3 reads CASSLGQDWSVLTF. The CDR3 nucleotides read TGTGCCAGCAGCTTAGGACAGGATTGGAGCGTCCTGACTTTC.

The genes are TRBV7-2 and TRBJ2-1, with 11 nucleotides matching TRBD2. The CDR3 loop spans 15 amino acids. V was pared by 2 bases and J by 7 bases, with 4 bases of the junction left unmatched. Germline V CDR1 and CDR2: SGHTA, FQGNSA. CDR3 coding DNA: TGTGCCAGCAGCTTAAGGCTAGCGGGGGGTAATGAGCAGTTCTTC. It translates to CASSLRLAGGNEQFF.

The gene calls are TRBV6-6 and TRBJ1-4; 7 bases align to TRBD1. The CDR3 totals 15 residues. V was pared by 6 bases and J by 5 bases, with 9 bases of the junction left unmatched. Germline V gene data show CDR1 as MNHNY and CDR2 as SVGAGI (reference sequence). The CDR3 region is CASRGPGTDNEKLFF. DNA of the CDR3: TGTGCCAGCAGGGGGCCAGGGACAGACAATGAAAAACTGTTTTTT.

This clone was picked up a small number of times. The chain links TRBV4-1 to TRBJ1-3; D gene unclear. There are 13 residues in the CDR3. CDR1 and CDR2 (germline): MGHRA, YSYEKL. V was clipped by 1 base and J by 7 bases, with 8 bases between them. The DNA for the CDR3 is TGCGCCAGCAGCCAAGTACCGGGTAACACCATATATTTT. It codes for CASSQVPGNTIYF.

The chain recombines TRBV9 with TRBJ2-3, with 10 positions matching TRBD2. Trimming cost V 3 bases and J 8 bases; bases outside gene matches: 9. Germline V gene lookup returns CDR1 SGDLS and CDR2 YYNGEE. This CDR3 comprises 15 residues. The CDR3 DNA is TGTGCCAGCAGCGAGTCTAGCGGGGGTTCAGGTACGCAGTATTTT. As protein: CASSESSGGSGTQYF.

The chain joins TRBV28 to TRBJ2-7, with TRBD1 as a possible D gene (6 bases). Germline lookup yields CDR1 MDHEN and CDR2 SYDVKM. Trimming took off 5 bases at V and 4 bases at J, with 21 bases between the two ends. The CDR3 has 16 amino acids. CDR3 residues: CASSLGVLRTEYEQYF. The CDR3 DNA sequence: TGTGCCAGCAGTCTAGGCGTGCTCCGGACAGAATACGAGCAGTACTTC.

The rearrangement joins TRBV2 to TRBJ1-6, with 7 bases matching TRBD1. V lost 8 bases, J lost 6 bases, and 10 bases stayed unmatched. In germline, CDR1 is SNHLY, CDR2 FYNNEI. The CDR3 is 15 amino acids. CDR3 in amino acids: CASWRDRVGNSPLHF. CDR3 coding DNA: TGTGCCAGCTGGAGGGACAGAGTGGGTAATTCACCCCTCCACTTT. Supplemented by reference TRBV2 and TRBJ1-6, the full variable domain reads EPEVTQTPSHQVTQMGQEVILRCVPISNHLYFYWYRQILGQKVEFLVSFYNNEISEKSEIFDDQFSVERPDGSNFTLKIRSTKLEDSAMYFCASWRDRVGNSPLHFGNGTRLTVT.

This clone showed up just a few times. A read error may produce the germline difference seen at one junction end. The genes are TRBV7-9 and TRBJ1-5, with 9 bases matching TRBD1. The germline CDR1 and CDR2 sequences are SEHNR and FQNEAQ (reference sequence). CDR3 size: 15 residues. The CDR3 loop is CSSSLVEGQGSPQHF. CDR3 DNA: TGTTCCAGCAGCTTAGTCGAAGGACAGGGGTCCCCCCAGCATTTT.

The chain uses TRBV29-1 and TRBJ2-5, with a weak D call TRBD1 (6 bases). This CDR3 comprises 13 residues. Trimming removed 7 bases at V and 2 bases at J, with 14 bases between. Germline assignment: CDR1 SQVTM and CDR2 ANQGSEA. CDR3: CSGSSDSQETQYF. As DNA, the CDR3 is TGCAGCGGGAGCTCGGACAGTCAAGAGACCCAGTACTTC.

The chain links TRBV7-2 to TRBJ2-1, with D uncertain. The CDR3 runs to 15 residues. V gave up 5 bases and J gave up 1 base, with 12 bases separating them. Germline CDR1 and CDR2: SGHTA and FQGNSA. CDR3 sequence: CASSPRKSSYNEQFF. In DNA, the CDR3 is TGTGCCAGCAGCCCGCGGAAGAGTTCCTACAATGAGCAGTTCTTC.

The CDR3 here is CASSPQGRSGGYTF. The CDR3 nucleotides read TGTGCCAGCAGCCCACAGGGGAGGTCGGGGGGCTACACCTTC. The gene calls are TRBV5-6 and TRBJ1-2; 7 bases are shared with TRBD1. Germline-derived CDR1 and CDR2 are SGHDT and YYEEEE. With V trimmed by 4 bases and J by 8 bases, 11 bases remained unmatched. This CDR3 is built from 14 residues. Drawing the rest from reference TRBV5-6 and TRBJ1-2, the complete variable domain is DAGVTQSPTHLIKTRGQQVTLRCSPKSGHDTVSWYQQALGQGPQFIFQYYEEEERQRGNFPDRFSGHQFPNYSSELNVNALLLGDSALYLCASSPQGRSGGYTFGSGTRLTVV.

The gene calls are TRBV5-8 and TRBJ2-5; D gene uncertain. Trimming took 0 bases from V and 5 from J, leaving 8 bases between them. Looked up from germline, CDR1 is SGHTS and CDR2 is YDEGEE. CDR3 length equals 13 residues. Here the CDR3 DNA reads TGTGCCAGCAGCTTGGCCTTGAGGGAGACCCAGTACTTC. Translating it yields CASSLALRETQYF.